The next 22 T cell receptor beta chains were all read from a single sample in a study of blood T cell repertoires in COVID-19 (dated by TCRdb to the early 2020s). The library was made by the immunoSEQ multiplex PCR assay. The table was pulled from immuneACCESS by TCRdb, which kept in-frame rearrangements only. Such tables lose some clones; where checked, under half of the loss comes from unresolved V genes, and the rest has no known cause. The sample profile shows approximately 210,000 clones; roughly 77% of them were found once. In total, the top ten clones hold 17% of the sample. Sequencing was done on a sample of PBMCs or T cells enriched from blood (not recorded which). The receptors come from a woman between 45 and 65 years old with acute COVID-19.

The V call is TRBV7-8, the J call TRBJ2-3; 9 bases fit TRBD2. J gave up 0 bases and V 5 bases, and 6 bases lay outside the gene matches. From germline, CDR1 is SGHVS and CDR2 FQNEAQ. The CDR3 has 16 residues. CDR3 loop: CASSQIAGDSTDTQYF. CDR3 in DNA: TGTGCCAGCAGCCAGATAGCGGGGGATAGCACAGATACGCAGTATTTT.

The CDR3 loop reads CASSYSGAYEQYV. In nucleotides, the CDR3 is TGTGCCAGCAGTTACTCGGGGGCCTACGAGCAGTACGTC. This chain connects TRBV28 to TRBJ2-7; D may be TRBD2 (6 bases). Germline lookup yields CDR1 MDHEN and CDR2 SYDVKM. V dropped 4 bases and J dropped 2 bases, with 9 bases sitting between them. This CDR3 is 13 amino acids long.

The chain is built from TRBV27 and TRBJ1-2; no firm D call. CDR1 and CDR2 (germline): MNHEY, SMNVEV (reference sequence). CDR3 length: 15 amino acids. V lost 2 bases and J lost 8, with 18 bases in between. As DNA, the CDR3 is TGTGCCAGCAGTTTAGTGTATAGCGTTCGAGGAGGCTACACCTTC. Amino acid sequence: CASSLVYSVRGGYTF.

This chain's CDR3 is CASSQGRRGYTF. The CDR3 DNA reads as TGTGCCAGCAGTCAGGGTAGACGGGGCTACACCTTC. The chain recombines TRBV2 with TRBJ1-2; D is perhaps TRBD1 (5 bases). Trimming removed 5 bases from V and 8 bases from J, with 12 bases in between. Looked up from germline, CDR1 is SNHLY and CDR2 is FYNNEI. The CDR3 runs 12 residues.

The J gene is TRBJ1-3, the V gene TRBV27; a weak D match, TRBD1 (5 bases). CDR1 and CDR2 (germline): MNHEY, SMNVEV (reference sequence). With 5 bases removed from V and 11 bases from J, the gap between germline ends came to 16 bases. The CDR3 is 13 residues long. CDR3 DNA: TGTGCCAGCAGTCCAATCCCTGGAGGGGCCATATATTTT. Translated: CASSPIPGGAIYF.

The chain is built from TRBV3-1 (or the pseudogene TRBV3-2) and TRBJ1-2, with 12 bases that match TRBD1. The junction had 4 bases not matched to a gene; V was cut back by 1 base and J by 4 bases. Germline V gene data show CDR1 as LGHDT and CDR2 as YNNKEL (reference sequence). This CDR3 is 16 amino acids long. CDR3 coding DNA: TGTGCCAGCAGCCAAGTGGGACAGGGGGCAACCTATGGCTACACCTTC. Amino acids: CASSQVGQGATYGYTF.

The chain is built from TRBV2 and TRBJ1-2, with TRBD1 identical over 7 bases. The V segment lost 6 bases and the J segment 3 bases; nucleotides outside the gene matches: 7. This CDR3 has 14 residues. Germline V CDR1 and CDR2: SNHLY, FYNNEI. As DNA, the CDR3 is TGTGCCAGCAGCCTGGGACAGAGACACTATGGCTACACCTTC. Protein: CASSLGQRHYGYTF.

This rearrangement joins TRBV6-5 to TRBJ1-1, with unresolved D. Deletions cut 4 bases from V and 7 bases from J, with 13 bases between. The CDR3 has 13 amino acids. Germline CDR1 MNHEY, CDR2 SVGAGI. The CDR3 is CASSFAGSGEAFF. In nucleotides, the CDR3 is TGTGCCAGCAGTTTTGCGGGCTCCGGTGAAGCTTTCTTT.

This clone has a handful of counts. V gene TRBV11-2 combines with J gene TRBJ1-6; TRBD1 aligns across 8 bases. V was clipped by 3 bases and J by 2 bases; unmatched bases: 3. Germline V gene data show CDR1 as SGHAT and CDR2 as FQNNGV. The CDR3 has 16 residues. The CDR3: CASSFQGATYNSPLHF. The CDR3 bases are TGTGCCAGCAGCTTCCAGGGGGCCACCTATAATTCACCCCTCCACTTT.

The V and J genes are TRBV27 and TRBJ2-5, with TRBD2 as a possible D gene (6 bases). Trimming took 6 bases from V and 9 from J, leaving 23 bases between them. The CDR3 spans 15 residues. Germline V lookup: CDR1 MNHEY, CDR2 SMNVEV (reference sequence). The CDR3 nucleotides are TGTGCCAGCAGGTCGGTTGGGTACGGGGAGGCGGCCCAGTACTTC. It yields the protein CASRSVGYGEAAQYF.

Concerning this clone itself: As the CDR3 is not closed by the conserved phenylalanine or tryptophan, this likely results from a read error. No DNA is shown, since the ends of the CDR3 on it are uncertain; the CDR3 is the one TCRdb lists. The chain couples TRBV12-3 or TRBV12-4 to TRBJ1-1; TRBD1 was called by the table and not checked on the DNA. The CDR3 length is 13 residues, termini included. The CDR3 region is CASSLRDRGPIFI.

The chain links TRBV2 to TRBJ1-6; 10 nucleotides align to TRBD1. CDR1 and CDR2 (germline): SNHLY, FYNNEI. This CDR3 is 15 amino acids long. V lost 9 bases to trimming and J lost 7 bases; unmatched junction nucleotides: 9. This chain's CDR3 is CASATGGTENSPLHF. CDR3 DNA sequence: TGTGCCAGTGCGACAGGGGGCACTGAGAATTCACCCCTCCACTTT. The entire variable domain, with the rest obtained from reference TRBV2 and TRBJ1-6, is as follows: EPEVTQTPSHQVTQMGQEVILRCVPISNHLYFYWYRQILGQKVEFLVSFYNNEISEKSEIFDDQFSVERPDGSNFTLKIRSTKLEDSAMYFCASATGGTENSPLHFGNGTRLTVT.

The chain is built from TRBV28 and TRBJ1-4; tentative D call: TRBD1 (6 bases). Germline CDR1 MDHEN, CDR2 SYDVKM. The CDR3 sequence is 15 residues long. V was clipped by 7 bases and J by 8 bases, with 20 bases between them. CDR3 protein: CASTTQRGAGEKLFF. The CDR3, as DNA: TGTGCCAGCACTACCCAGCGGGGGGCAGGAGAAAAACTGTTTTTT.

This chain's CDR3 is CASSVGTSGDTQYF. CDR3 in DNA: TGCGCCAGCAGCGTCGGGACTAGCGGAGATACGCAGTATTTT. The chain recombines TRBV5-1 with TRBJ2-3, with TRBD2 matching 11 bases. Germline V gene data show CDR1 as SGHRS and CDR2 as YFSETQ. The CDR3 has 14 residues. V was pared by 4 bases and J by 5 bases, with 3 bases of the junction left unmatched.

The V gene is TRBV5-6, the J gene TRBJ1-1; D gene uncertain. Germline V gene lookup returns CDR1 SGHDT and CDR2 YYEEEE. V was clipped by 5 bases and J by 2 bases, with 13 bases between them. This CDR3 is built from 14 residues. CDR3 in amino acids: CASRPWGGNTEAFF. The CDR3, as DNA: TGTGCCAGCAGGCCGTGGGGAGGCAACACTGAAGCTTTCTTT.

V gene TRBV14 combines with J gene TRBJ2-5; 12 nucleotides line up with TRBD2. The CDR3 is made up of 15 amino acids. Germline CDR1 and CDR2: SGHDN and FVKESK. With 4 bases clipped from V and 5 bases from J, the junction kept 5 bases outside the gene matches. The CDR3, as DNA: TGTGCCAGCAGCCTACTAGCGGGGGGCTGGGAGACCCAGTACTTC. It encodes CASSLLAGGWETQYF.

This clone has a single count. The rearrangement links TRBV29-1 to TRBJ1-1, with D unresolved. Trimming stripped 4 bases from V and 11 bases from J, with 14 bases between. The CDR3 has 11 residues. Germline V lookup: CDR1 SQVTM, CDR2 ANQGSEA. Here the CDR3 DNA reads TGCAGCGTTGGAGGCGGACTGGAGGCTTTCTTT. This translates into CSVGGGLEAFF.

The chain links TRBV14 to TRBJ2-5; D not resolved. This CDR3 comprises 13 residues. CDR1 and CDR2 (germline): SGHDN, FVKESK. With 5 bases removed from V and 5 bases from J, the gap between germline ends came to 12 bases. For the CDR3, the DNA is TGTGCCAGCAGCGAACCACCTATGGAGACCCAGTACTTC. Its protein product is CASSEPPMETQYF.

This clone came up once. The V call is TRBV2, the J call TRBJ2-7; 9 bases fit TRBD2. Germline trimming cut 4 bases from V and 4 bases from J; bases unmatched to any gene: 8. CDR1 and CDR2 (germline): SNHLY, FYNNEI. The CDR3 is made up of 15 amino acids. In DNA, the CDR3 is TGTGCCAGCAGTGTGGCGGGGGGGAACCCTTACGAGCAGTACGTC. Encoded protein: CASSVAGGNPYEQYV.

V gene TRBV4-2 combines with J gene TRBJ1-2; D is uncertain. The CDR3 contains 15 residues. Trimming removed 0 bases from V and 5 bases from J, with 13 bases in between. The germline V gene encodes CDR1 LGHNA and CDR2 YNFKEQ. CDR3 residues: CASSQDQVGSYGYTF. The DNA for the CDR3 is TGTGCCAGCAGCCAAGATCAGGTGGGGAGTTATGGCTACACCTTC.

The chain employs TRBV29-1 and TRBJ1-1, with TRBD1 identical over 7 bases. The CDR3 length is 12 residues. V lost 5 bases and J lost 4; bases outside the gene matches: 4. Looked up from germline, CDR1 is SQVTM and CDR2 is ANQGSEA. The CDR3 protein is CSVRPGGTEAFF. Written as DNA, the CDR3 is TGCAGCGTTCGTCCAGGGGGCACTGAAGCTTTCTTT.

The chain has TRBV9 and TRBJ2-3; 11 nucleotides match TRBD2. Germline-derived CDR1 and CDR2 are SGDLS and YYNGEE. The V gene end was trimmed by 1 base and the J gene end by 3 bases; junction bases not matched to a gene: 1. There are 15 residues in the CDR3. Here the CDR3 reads CASSVPSGGTDTQYF. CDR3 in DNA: TGTGCCAGCAGCGTACCTAGCGGGGGGACAGATACGCAGTATTTT.